These 6 T cell receptor beta chains were sequenced from one sample in a study of T cell clonotyping in hematopoietic cell transplantation. Here immunoSEQ multiplex PCR was the method, and the copy in TCRdb shows in-frame clones only, minus some. The data contain 45,000 or so clones, roughly 80% of them seen just once; the ten biggest clones take up roughly 4.8%. The sample's time point: recipient sample about 28 days before transplant, after cytoreduction. Sequenced here: peripheral blood mononuclear cells, sampled before stem cell transplant. These receptors originate from a man in his sixties with myelodysplastic syndrome. Some clones in this sample may be carry-over from other donors' samples.

The rearrangement uses TRBV27 and TRBJ1-6, with D possibly TRBD1 on 5 matching bases. Germline CDR1 MNHEY, CDR2 SMNVEV (reference sequence). The CDR3 extends over 15 amino acids. V was clipped by 6 bases and J by 4 bases, with 13 bases between them. CDR3 loop: CASRLTGGYNSPLHF. Written as DNA, the CDR3 is TGTGCCAGCAGACTAACGGGGGGTTATAATTCACCCCTCCACTTT.

In this sample, this clone turned up a few times. The chain employs TRBV9 and TRBJ1-6; weak D call: TRBD1 (5 bases). V shed 1 base and J shed 5 bases, with 10 bases lying between them. The CDR3 sequence is 15 residues long. CDR1 is SGDLS, CDR2 YYNGEE, per germline. CDR3 protein: CASSVSQGNNSPLHF. The CDR3 nucleotides read TGTGCCAGCAGCGTATCCCAGGGCAATAATTCACCCCTCCACTTT.

The rearrangement joins TRBV5-6 to TRBJ1-2; a weak D match, TRBD1 (6 bases). The CDR3 runs 16 residues. Trimming left V 0 bases short and J 2 bases short, with 14 bases between. CDR1 is SGHDT, CDR2 YYEEEE, per germline. The CDR3 DNA follows: TGTGCCAGCAGCTTGGTAGGCCAGGGGATGAACTATGGCTACACCTTC. It translates to CASSLVGQGMNYGYTF.

This rearrangement joins TRBV5-4 to TRBJ1-2; the D is unclear. The length of the CDR3 is 14 residues. Trimming left V 0 bases short and J 4 bases short, with 10 bases between. The germline CDR1 and CDR2 sequences are SGHNT and YYREEE (reference sequence). CDR3 DNA sequence: TGTGCCAGCAGCTTGGGTACGGAACTCTATGGCTACACCTTC. Translating it yields CASSLGTELYGYTF.

This chain joins TRBV28 and TRBJ2-5; the D gene is possibly TRBD1 (6 bases). Germline V CDR1 and CDR2: MDHEN, SYDVKM. V lost 10 bases and J lost 4, with 13 bases in between. This CDR3 has 12 residues. CDR3 coding DNA: TGTGCCACCGAACAGGGTGGAGAGACCCAGTACTTC. Its protein is CATEQGGETQYF. Supplemented by reference TRBV28 and TRBJ2-5, the full variable domain reads DVKVTQSSRYLVKRTGEKVFLECVQDMDHENMFWYRQDPGLGLRLIYFSYDVKMKEKGDIPEGYSVSREKKERFSLILESASTNQTSMYLCATEQGGETQYFGPGTRLLVL.

This clone has just one count. V and J are TRBV5-1 and TRBJ2-7; D may be TRBD1 or TRBD2 (6 bases each). V was shortened by 0 bases and J by 6 bases, with 16 bases between the two germline ends. CDR1 is SGHRS and CDR2 is YFSETQ in the germline V gene. The CDR3 is 15 residues long. In nucleotides, the CDR3 is TGCGCCAGCAGCTTGGAGCTTAGGGGGGTTAGCGAGCAGTACTTC. This codes for CASSLELRGVSEQYF. The complete variable domain, with remaining parts taken from reference TRBV5-1 and TRBJ2-7, reads KAGVTQTPRYLIKTRGQQVTLSCSPISGHRSVSWYQQTPGQGLQFLFEYFSETQRNKGNFPGRFSGRQFSNSRSEMNVSTLELGDSALYLCASSLELRGVSEQYFGPGTRLTVT.